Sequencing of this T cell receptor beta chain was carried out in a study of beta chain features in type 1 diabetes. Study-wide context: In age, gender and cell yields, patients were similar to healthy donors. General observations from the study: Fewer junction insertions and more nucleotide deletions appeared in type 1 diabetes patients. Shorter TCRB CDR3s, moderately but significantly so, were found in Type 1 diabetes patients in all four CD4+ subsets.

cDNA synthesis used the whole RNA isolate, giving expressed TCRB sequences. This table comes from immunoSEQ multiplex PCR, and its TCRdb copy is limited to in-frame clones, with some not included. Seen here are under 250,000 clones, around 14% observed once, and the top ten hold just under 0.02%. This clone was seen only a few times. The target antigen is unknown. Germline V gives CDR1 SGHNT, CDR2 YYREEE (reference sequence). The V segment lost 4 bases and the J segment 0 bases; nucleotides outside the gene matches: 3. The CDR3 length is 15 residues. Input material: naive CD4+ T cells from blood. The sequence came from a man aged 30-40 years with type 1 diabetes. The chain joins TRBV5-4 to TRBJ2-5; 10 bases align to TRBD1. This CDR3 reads CASSGTGANQETQYF. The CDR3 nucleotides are TGTGCCAGCAGCGGGACAGGGGCGAACCAAGAGACCCAGTACTTC.